This T cell receptor (beta chain) is drawn from a study of control samples from healthy donors and cancer patients. On this clone: At one boundary the junction diverges from the germline segment, which might be a read error.

This CDR3 spans 13 amino acids. Germline values: CDR1 MNHEY, CDR2 SVGAGI. Method: immunoSEQ multiplex PCR; TCRdb's copy keeps in-frame clones and lacks some. The data show approximately 26,000 clones, approximately 91% seen once. V usage is TRBV6-5 and J usage is TRBJ1-6; no definite D call. This sequence originates from a man aged 50 to 59 with lung cancer. Sequencing was carried out using PBMCs. CDR3 protein: CVSSSDANQALHF. CDR3 sequence (DNA): TGTGTCAGCAGTTCGGACGCTAATCAGGCCCTCCACTTT.